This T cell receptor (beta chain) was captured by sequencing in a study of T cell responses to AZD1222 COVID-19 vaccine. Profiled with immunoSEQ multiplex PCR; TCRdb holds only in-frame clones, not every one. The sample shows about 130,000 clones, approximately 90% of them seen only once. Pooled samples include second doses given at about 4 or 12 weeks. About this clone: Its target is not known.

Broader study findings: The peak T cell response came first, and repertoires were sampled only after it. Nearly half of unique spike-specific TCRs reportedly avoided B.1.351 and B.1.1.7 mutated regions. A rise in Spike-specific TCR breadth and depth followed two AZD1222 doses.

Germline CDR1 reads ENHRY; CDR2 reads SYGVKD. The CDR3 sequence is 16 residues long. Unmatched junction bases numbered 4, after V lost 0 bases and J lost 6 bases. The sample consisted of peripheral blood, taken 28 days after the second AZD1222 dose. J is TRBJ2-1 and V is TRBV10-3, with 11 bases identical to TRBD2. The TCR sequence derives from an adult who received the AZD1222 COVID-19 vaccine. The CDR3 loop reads CAISESGSGRVNEQFF. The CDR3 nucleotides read TGTGCCATCAGTGAGTCAGGTAGCGGGAGGGTCAATGAGCAGTTCTTC.